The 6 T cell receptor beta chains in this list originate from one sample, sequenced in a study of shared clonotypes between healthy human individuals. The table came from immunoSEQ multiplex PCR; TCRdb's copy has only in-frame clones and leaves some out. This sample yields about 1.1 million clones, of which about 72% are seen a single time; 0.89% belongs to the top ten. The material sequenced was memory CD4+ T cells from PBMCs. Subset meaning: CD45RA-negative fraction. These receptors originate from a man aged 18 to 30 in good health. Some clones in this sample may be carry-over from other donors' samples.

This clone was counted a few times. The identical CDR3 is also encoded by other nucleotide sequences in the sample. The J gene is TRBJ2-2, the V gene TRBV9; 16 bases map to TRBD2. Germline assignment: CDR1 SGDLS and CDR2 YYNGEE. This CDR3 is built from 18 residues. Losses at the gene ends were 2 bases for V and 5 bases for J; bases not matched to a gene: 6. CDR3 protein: CASSVGLAGGPGTGELFF. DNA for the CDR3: TGTGCCAGCAGCGTGGGACTAGCGGGAGGGCCGGGGACCGGGGAGCTGTTTTTT. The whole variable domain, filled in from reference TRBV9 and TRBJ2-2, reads DSGVTQTPKHLITATGQRVTLRCSPRSGDLSVYWYQQSLDQGLQFLIQYYNGEERAKGNILERFSAQQFPDLHSELNLSSLELGDSALYFCASSVGLAGGPGTGELFFGEGSRLTVL.

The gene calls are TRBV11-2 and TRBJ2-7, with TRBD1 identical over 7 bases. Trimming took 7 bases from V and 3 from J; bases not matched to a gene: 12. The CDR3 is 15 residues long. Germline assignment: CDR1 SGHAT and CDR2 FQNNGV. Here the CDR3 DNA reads TGTGCCAGCAAGTTCACCCGGGACAGCCACTACGAGCAGTACTTC. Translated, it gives CASKFTRDSHYEQYF.

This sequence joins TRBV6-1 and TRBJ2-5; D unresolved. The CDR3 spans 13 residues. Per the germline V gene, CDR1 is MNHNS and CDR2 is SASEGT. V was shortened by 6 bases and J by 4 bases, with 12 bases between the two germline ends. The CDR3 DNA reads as TGTGCCAGCAGCCCCAGGCGGAGAGAGACCCAGTACTTC. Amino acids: CASSPRRRETQYF.

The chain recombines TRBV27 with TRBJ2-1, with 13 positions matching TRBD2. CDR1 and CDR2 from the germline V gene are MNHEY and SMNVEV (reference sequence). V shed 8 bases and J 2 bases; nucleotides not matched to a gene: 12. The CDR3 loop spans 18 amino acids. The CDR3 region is CASATPRGTSGTYNEQFF. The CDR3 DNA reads TGTGCCAGCGCAACCCCTAGGGGGACTAGCGGGACCTACAATGAGCAGTTCTTC.

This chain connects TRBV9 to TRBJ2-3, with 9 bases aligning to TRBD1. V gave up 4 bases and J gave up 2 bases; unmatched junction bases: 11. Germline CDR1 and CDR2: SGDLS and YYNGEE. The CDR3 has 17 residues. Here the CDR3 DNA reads TGTGCCAGCAGCCGTAGGGGACAGGGAGGGACCACAGATACGCAGTATTTT. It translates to CASSRRGQGGTTDTQYF.

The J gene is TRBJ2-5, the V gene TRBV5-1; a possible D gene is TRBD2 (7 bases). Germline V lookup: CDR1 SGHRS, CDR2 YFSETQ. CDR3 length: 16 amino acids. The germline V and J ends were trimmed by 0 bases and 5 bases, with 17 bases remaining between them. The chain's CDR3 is CASSLGAGEGRETQYF. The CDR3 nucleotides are TGCGCCAGCAGCTTGGGCGCAGGGGAGGGTCGGGAGACCCAGTACTTC.